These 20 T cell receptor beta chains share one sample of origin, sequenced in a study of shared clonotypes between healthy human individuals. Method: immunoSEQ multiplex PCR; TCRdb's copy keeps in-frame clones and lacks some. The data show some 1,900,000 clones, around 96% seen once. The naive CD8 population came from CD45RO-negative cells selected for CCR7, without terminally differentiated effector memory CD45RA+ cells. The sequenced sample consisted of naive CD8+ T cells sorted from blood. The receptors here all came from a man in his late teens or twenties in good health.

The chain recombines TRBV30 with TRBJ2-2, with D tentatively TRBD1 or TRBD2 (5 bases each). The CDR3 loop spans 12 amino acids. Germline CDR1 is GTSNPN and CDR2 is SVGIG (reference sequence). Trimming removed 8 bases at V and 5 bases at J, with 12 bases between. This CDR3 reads CAGPGRTGELFF. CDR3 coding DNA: TGTGCCGGGCCAGGGAGAACCGGGGAGCTGTTTTTT.

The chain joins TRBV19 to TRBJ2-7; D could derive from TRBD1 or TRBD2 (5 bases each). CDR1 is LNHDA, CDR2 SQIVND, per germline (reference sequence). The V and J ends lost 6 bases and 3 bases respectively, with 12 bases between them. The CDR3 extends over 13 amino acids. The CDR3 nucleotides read TGTGCCAGTAGGCCACGGGGCAGCTACGAGCAGTACTTC. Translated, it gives CASRPRGSYEQYF.

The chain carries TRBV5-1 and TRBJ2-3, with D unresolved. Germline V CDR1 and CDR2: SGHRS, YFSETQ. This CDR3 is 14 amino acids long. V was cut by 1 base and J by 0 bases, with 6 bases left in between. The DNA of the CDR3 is TGCGCCAGCAGCTTGCAGGACAGCACAGATACGCAGTATTTT. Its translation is CASSLQDSTDTQYF.

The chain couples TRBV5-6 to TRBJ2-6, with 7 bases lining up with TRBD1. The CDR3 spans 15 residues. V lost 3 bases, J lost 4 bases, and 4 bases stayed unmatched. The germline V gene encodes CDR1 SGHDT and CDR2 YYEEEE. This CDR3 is CASSSTGVGANVLTF. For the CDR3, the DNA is TGTGCCAGCAGCTCAACAGGGGTCGGGGCCAACGTCCTGACTTTC.

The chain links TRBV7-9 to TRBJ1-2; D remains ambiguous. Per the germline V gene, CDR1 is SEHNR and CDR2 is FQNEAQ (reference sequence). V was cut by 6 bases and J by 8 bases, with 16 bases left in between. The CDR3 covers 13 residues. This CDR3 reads CASSYKVSEGYTF. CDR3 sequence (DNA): TGTGCCAGCAGTTATAAGGTTTCGGAAGGCTACACCTTC.

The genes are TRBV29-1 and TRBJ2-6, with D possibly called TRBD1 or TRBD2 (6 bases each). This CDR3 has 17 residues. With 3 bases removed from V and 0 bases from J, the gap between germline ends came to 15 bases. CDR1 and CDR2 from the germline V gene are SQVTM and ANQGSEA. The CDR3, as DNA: TGCAGCGTTGATTCGGGGGCGGGGAGCTCTGGGGCCAACGTCCTGACTTTC. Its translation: CSVDSGAGSSGANVLTF.

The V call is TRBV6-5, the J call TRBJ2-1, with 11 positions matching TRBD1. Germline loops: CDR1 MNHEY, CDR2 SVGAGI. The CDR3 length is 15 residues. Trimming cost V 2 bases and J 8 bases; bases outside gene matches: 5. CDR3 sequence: CASSYRDRGSHEQFF. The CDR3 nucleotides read TGTGCCAGCAGTTACCGGGACAGGGGGTCCCATGAGCAGTTCTTC.

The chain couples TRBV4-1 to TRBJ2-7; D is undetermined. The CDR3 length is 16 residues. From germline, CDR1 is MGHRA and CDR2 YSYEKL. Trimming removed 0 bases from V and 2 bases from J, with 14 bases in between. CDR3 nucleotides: TGCGCCAGCAGCCAAGAGGAATTCGCGGTGGCCTACGAGCAGTACTTC. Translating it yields CASSQEEFAVAYEQYF.

The CDR3 region is CASSERRQGSYEQYF. For the CDR3, the DNA is TGTGCCAGCAGTGAAAGGAGGCAGGGCTCCTACGAGCAGTACTTC. The chain uses TRBV6-1 and TRBJ2-7, with D possibly called TRBD1 or TRBD2 (5 bases each). CDR1 and CDR2 (germline): MNHNS, SASEGT. CDR3 size: 15 residues. The V and J ends lost 2 bases and 0 bases respectively, with 11 bases between them.

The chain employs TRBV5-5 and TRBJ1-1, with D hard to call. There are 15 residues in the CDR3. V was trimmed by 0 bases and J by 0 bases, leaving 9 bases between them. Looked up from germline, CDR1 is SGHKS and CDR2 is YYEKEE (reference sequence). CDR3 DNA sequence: TGTGCCAGCAGCTTGGTTTGGCAGCTGAACACTGAAGCTTTCTTT. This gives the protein CASSLVWQLNTEAFF.

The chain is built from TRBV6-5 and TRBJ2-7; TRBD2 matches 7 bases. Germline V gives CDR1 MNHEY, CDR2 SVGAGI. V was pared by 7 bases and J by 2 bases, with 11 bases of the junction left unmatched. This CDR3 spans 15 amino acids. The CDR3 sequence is CASNKGGSVTYEQYF. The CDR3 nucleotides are TGTGCCAGCAATAAGGGCGGGAGCGTCACCTACGAGCAGTACTTC.

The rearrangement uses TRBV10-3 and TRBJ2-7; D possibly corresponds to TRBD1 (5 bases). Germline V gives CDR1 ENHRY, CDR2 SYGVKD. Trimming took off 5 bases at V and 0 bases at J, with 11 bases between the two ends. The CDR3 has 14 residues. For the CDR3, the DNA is TGTGCCATCAGTTCCGGTAGGGGCTCCTACGAGCAGTACTTC. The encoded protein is CAISSGRGSYEQYF.

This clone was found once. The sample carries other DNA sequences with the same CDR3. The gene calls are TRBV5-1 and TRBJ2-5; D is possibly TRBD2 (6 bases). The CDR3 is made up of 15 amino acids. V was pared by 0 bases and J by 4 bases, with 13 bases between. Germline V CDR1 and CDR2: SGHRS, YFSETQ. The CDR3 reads CASSLEGGIVETQYF. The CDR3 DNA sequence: TGCGCCAGCAGCTTGGAGGGCGGGATTGTAGAGACCCAGTACTTC. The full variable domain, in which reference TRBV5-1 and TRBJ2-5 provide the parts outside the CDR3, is KAGVTQTPRYLIKTRGQQVTLSCSPISGHRSVSWYQQTPGQGLQFLFEYFSETQRNKGNFPGRFSGRQFSNSRSEMNVSTLELGDSALYLCASSLEGGIVETQYFGPGTRLLVL.

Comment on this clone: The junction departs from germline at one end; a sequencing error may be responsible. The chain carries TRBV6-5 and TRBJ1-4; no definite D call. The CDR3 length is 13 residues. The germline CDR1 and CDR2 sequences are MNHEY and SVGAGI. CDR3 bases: TGTGCCAGCAGACCTGGCCCTAAGGAAAAACTGTTTTTT. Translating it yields CASRPGPKEKLFF.

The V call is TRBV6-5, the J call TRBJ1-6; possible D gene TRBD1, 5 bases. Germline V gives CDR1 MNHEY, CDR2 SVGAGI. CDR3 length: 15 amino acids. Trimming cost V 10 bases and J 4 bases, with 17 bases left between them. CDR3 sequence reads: CATALGTAYNSPLHF. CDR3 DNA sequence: TGTGCCACCGCCCTGGGGACGGCTTATAATTCACCCCTCCACTTT.

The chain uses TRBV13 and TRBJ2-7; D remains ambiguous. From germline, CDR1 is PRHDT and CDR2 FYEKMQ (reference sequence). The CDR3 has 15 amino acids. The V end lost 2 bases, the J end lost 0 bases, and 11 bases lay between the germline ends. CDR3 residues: CASSLSVLNSYEQYF. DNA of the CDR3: TGTGCCAGCAGCTTATCAGTCCTTAACTCCTACGAGCAGTACTTC.

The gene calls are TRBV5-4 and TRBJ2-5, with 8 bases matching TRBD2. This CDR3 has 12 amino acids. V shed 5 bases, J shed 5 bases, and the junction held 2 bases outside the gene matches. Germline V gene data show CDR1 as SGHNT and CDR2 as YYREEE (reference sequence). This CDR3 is CASRRGGETQYF. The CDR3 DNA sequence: TGTGCCAGCAGACGGGGGGGTGAGACCCAGTACTTC.

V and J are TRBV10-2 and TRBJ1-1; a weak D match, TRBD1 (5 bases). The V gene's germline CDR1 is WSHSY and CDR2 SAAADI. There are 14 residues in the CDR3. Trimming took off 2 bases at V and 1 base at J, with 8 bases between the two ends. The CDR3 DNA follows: TGCGCCAGCAGTGAGGCAGGGACGAACACTGAAGCTTTCTTT. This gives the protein CASSEAGTNTEAFF.

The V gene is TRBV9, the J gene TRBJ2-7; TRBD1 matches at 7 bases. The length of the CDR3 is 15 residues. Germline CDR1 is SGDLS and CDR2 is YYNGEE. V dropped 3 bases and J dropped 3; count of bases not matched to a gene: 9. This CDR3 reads CASSERDRGYYEQYF. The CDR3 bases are TGTGCCAGCAGCGAGAGGGACAGAGGTTACTACGAGCAGTACTTC.

The CDR3 protein is CASELAGGQETQYF. As DNA, the CDR3 is TGTGCCAGTGAACTAGCGGGGGGCCAAGAGACCCAGTACTTC. This chain joins TRBV7-9 and TRBJ2-5, with 12 bases aligning to TRBD2. The CDR3 contains 14 residues. J gave up 1 base and V 9 bases, and 3 bases lay outside the gene matches. Germline V CDR1 and CDR2: SEHNR, FQNEAQ (reference sequence). The full variable domain, with the rest looked up from reference TRBV7-9 and TRBJ2-5, is DTGVSQNPRHKITKRGQNVTFRCDPISEHNRLYWYRQTLGQGPEFLTYFQNEAQLEKSRLLSDRFSAERPKGSFSTLEIQRTEQGDSAMYLCASELAGGQETQYFGPGTRLLVL.